The 21 T cell receptor beta chains below were found in one sample sequenced in a study of cytomegalovirus exposure and HLA in healthy donors (dated by TCRdb to about 2017). The protocol used for the library was the immunoSEQ multiplex PCR assay. The multiplex PCR relied on a mix of 60 forward primers for TCR Vbeta segments and 13 reverse primers for TCR Jbeta segments. Here the immuneACCESS table is served through TCRdb, limited to in-frame sequences with V and J called. Missing clones are a known gap in these copies; in checked studies unresolved V genes cover under half, and the rest lacks a known reason. The sample data list roughly 150,000 clones, and about 10% of these were observed just once. The biggest ten clones account for under 2% of the sample. Sequenced sample: PBMCs. The source is a man in his fifties or sixties in good health and CMV-seronegative.

The chain joins TRBV2 to TRBJ2-1; 14 bases align to TRBD2. CDR1 and CDR2 (germline): SNHLY, FYNNEI. The length of the CDR3 is 14 residues. The V and J ends lost 6 bases and 8 bases, in that order; junction bases with no gene match: 3. CDR3 residues: CASRGTSGSYEQFF. DNA for the CDR3: TGTGCCAGCAGGGGGACTAGCGGGAGCTATGAGCAGTTCTTC.

The chain joins TRBV6-1 to TRBJ2-4, with 8 nucleotides matching TRBD2. V shed 3 bases and J 3 bases; nucleotides not matched to a gene: 10. The CDR3 runs to 17 residues. Germline assignment: CDR1 MNHNS and CDR2 SASEGT. The DNA for the CDR3 is TGTGCCAGCAGTGACCTCCCGGGGGGGCGCGGCAAAAACATTCAGTACTTC. Residues: CASSDLPGGRGKNIQYF.

Concerning this clone: Other DNA sequences in the sample encode the same CDR3. The genes are TRBV4-1 and TRBJ2-1; 11 bases fit TRBD2. This CDR3 has 17 amino acids. Trimming at V came to 1 base and at J to 3 bases, leaving 5 bases not matched to a gene. Germline CDR1 reads MGHRA; CDR2 reads YSYEKL. The CDR3 coding sequence is TGCGCCAGCAGCCAAGGGTCCGGGACTAGCGGCTACAATGAGCAGTTCTTC. This encodes CASSQGSGTSGYNEQFF.

The chain uses TRBV6-1 and TRBJ1-2, with 7 bases that match TRBD1. The V gene's germline CDR1 is MNHNS and CDR2 SASEGT. This CDR3 contains 16 residues. Unmatched junction bases numbered 14, after V lost 4 bases and J lost 6 bases. The CDR3 bases are TGTGCCAGCAGTGGAGGTACGCAGGGGGGAGCGCATGGCTACACCTTC. It codes for CASSGGTQGGAHGYTF.

This clone was observed a few times. The V call is TRBV19, the J call TRBJ2-3; D unclear. V was clipped by 3 bases and J by 5 bases, with 3 bases between them. CDR1 and CDR2 from the germline V gene are LNHDA and SQIVND (reference sequence). CDR3 size: 11 residues. This chain's CDR3 is CASSIRDTQYF. The CDR3, as DNA: TGTGCCAGTAGTATCCGAGATACGCAGTATTTT.

The chain joins TRBV11-1 to TRBJ2-7, with D tentatively TRBD1 (6 bases). The CDR3 length is 15 residues. In germline, CDR1 is SGHAT, CDR2 FQDESV (reference sequence). Trimming pared 0 bases from V and 4 bases from J, leaving 13 bases between. CDR3 in DNA: TGTGCCAGCAGCTTAGCGGACAGAGGGGAGTACGAGCAGTACTTC. Translating it yields CASSLADRGEYEQYF.

Here the CDR3 reads CASRSHPTGEGANVLTF. DNA for the CDR3: TGTGCCAGCAGATCTCACCCGACAGGGGAGGGGGCCAACGTCCTGACTTTC. V is TRBV9 and J is TRBJ2-6; TRBD1 aligns across 8 bases. After removal of 5 bases from V and 4 bases from J, the junction contained 11 bases not matched to a gene. Germline V gene lookup returns CDR1 SGDLS and CDR2 YYNGEE. The CDR3 consists of 17 residues.

This clone was picked up a small number of times. The chain couples TRBV5-1 to TRBJ1-2, with D hard to call. The CDR3 has 14 amino acids. V was trimmed by 3 bases and J by 3 bases, leaving 12 bases between them. Germline-derived CDR1 and CDR2 are SGHRS and YFSETQ. This CDR3 is CASSWNPTDYGYTF. In DNA form, the CDR3 reads TGCGCCAGCAGCTGGAACCCAACAGACTATGGCTACACCTTC.

This clone was seen a few times. The CDR3 here is CASQRRQGSNTEAFF. In DNA form, the CDR3 reads TGCGCCAGCCAGAGGCGACAGGGCTCGAACACTGAAGCTTTCTTT. The chain couples TRBV5-1 to TRBJ1-1; 7 bases line up with TRBD1. This CDR3 spans 15 amino acids. Germline-derived CDR1 and CDR2 are SGHRS and YFSETQ. V gave up 7 bases and J gave up 1 base; unmatched junction bases: 10.

V is TRBV5-1 and J is TRBJ2-3, with TRBD2 matching over 16 bases. This CDR3 is 16 amino acids long. V shed 7 bases, J shed 6 bases, and the junction held 8 bases outside the gene matches. Germline lookup yields CDR1 SGHRS and CDR2 YFSETQ. This CDR3 reads CASGPGLAGGGDTQYF. In DNA form, the CDR3 reads TGCGCCAGCGGACCGGGACTAGCGGGAGGGGGGGATACGCAGTATTTT.

The chain couples TRBV19 to TRBJ1-3; the match to TRBD1 covers 7 bases. The CDR3 covers 16 residues. Germline values: CDR1 LNHDA, CDR2 SQIVND (reference sequence). V shed 5 bases, J shed 1 base, and the junction held 8 bases outside the gene matches. The CDR3 sequence: CASSEPRGRSGNTIYF. CDR3 in DNA: TGTGCCAGTAGTGAACCCAGGGGGAGGTCTGGAAACACCATATATTTT.

This clone was picked up a small number of times. The J gene is TRBJ2-7, the V gene TRBV5-4; 8 positions match TRBD1. Germline CDR1 is SGHNT and CDR2 is YYREEE (reference sequence). The CDR3 extends over 16 amino acids. The trim removed 4 bases at V and 1 base at J, leaving 10 bases unmatched. DNA of the CDR3: TGTGCCAGCAGCCCCGGCGGACAGGGATGGTCCTACGAGCAGTACTTC. Protein sequence: CASSPGGQGWSYEQYF.

The CDR3 DNA reads as TGTGCCAGCAGCTCCGACATAATCTACAATGAGCAGTTCTTC. Protein: CASSSDIIYNEQFF. The rearrangement joins TRBV7-2 to TRBJ2-1; D is unclear. The germline V gene has CDR1 SGHTA and CDR2 FQGNSA. The CDR3 length is 14 residues. Trimming removed 4 bases at V and 3 bases at J, with 10 bases between.

This clone was recorded a few times. This chain joins TRBV5-6 and TRBJ2-1; perhaps TRBD1 as D (5 bases). V was trimmed by 5 bases and J by 6 bases, leaving 9 bases between them. The CDR3 length is 12 residues. In germline, CDR1 is SGHDT, CDR2 YYEEEE. The CDR3 sequence: CASSGQTNEQFF. DNA of the CDR3: TGTGCCAGCAGTGGACAAACCAATGAGCAGTTCTTC.

This clone was counted only a few times. The chain joins TRBV20-1 to TRBJ1-1; a weak D match, TRBD1 (5 bases). CDR1 and CDR2 (germline): DFQATT, SNEGSKA (reference sequence). This CDR3 is built from 11 residues. The V gene lost 0 bases and the J gene lost 9 bases, with 8 bases spanning the gap. The CDR3 sequence is CSAREAGKAFF. CDR3 coding DNA: TGCAGTGCTAGAGAAGCAGGGAAAGCTTTCTTT.

The J gene is TRBJ1-1, the V gene TRBV2; D possibly corresponds to TRBD1 (5 bases). V was cut by 4 bases and J by 4 bases, with 16 bases left in between. CDR1 SNHLY and CDR2 FYNNEI come from the germline V gene. The CDR3 contains 15 residues. CDR3 in amino acids: CASSAVGGSGTEAFF. Written as DNA, the CDR3 is TGTGCCAGCAGTGCCGTGGGGGGGTCAGGCACTGAAGCTTTCTTT.

This chain links TRBV6-6 with TRBJ2-7; 12 bases agree with TRBD2. Germline V CDR1 and CDR2: MNHNY, SVGAGI (reference sequence). V shed 5 bases and J 7 bases; nucleotides not matched to a gene: 6. The CDR3 contains 14 residues. The chain's CDR3 is CASSMGTSGFEQYF. In nucleotides, the CDR3 is TGTGCCAGCAGTATGGGGACTAGCGGGTTTGAGCAGTACTTC.

V gene TRBV6-1 combines with J gene TRBJ2-5; perhaps TRBD1 as D (5 bases). This CDR3 region has 15 residues. CDR1 and CDR2 (germline): MNHNS, SASEGT. V was trimmed by 1 base and J by 7 bases, leaving 16 bases between them. CDR3 sequence (DNA): TGTGCCAGCAGTGAAGTAGGGGCCGAGTTGGGGACCCAGTACTTC. It yields the protein CASSEVGAELGTQYF.

This clone was seen more than once but under ten times. The rearrangement joins TRBV5-1 to TRBJ1-5; a weak D match, TRBD1 (5 bases). Per the germline V gene, CDR1 is SGHRS and CDR2 is YFSETQ. Deletions cut 0 bases from V and 3 bases from J, with 10 bases between. This CDR3 has 15 residues. CDR3 protein: CASSLDAGDNQPQHF. The CDR3 DNA reads TGCGCCAGCAGCTTGGACGCGGGGGACAATCAGCCCCAGCATTTT.

The CDR3 region has the DNA TGTGCCAGCAGGAAGACAGATAGCAATCAGCCCCAGCATTTT. Its protein product is CASRKTDSNQPQHF. The chain is built from TRBV6-5 and TRBJ1-5; weak D call: TRBD1 (5 bases). The CDR3 runs to 14 residues. Trimming cost V 6 bases and J 0 bases, with 9 bases left between them. Germline values: CDR1 MNHEY, CDR2 SVGAGI.

This clone has just a few counts. This chain joins TRBV28 and TRBJ2-7; TRBD2 is a possible D gene (5 bases). The CDR3 contains 15 residues. Germline loops: CDR1 MDHEN, CDR2 SYDVKM. Trimming stripped 7 bases from V and 6 bases from J, with 22 bases between. The CDR3 spells CASTYRVGVGGEQYF. CDR3 DNA sequence: TGTGCCAGCACCTACCGAGTGGGAGTTGGCGGCGAGCAGTACTTC.